These T cell receptor beta chains were read from a single sample in a study of identical twins. Via MiXCR, TCRdb re-called the 5' RACE reads, giving one row per CDR3 protein. The table lists 450,000 or so distinct CDR3 sequences, 24% of them singletons. These data were also filed under a second study, of T cells expressing NK-cell markers.

Sequencing was done on a sample of CD4+ T cells sorted from blood. Every receptor here comes from a woman younger than 35 in good health. The CDR3 runs from the conserved cysteine through the conserved F or W. D genes are given only for firm matches. Size tells how often a clone was seen (once, few, many) or the class of an expanded clone, and some rows leave it out.

D	size	V	J	CDR3	DNA
-	-	TRBV3-1	TRBJ2-2	CASSLIGGTGELFF	TGTGCCAGCAGCCTAATCGGGGGAACCGGGGAGCTGTTTTTT
TRBD1	-	TRBV27	TRBJ1-5	CASSLSGQGGQPQHF	TGTGCCAGCAGTTTATCAGGACAGGGAGGTCAGCCCCAGCATTTT
TRBD1	few	TRBV20-1	TRBJ1-2	CSAFTGTDDHNYGYTF	TGCAGTGCTTTTACCGGGACAGACGACCATAACTATGGCTACACCTTC
TRBD1	-	TRBV5-1	TRBJ2-3	CASSPQGGTDTQYF	TGCGCCAGCAGCCCACAGGGGGGCACAGATACGCAGTATTTT
-	few	TRBV12-3/TRBV12-4	TRBJ1-2	CASRRTSSDYGYTF	TGTGCCAGCAGGCGGACATCCTCCGACTATGGCTACACCTTC
-	-	TRBV20-1	TRBJ1-5	CSARDPGDPGSNQPQHF	TGCAGTGCTAGAGATCCTGGGGATCCAGGGAGCAATCAGCCCCAGCATTTT
TRBD1	many	TRBV5-1	TRBJ1-3	CASSLGTGGNTIYF	TGTGCCAGCAGCTTGGGGACAGGGGGAAACACCATATATTTT
TRBD1	once	TRBV20-1	TRBJ2-6	CSAPGQANSGANVLTF	TGCAGTGCCCCGGGACAGGCGAACTCTGGGGCCAACGTCCTGACTTTC
-	-	TRBV6-2/TRBV6-3	TRBJ1-5	CASSRHSTGGNQPQHF	TGTGCCAGCAGTAGACACTCAACCGGGGGCAATCAGCCCCAGCATTTT
-	few	TRBV20-1	TRBJ1-2	CSADGQHGYTF	TGCAGTGCTGATGGACAGCATGGCTACACCTTC
-	-	TRBV6-6	TRBJ1-4	CASSGQPYEKLFF	TGTGCCAGCAGCGGACAGCCATATGAAAAACTGTTTTTT
-	many	TRBV12-3/TRBV12-4	TRBJ2-1	CASSSWMYAYNEQFF	TGTGCCAGCAGTTCTTGGATGTACGCCTACAATGAGCAGTTCTTC
-	-	TRBV5-6	TRBJ2-7	CASSLAPENEQYF	TGTGCCAGCAGCTTGGCCCCGGAGAACGAGCAGTACTTC
TRBD2	few	TRBV4-3	TRBJ2-3	CASSPLAGARTDTQYF	TGCGCCAGCAGCCCTTTAGCGGGAGCTCGCACAGATACGCAGTATTTT
-	few	TRBV20-1	TRBJ2-3	CSARPLEGHSTDTQYF	TGCAGTGCTAGGCCTCTCGAGGGTCACAGCACAGATACGCAGTATTTT
-	-	TRBV5-1	TRBJ2-4	CASSLRIGTVDIQYF	TGCGCCAGCAGCTTGAGGATAGGGACGGTTGACATTCAGTACTTC
TRBD1	many	TRBV29-1	TRBJ2-7	CSVEDRGREQYF	TGCAGCGTTGAGGACAGGGGGCGCGAGCAGTACTTC
-	few	TRBV9	TRBJ2-1	CASSTTPISARSSYNEQFF	TGTGCCAGCAGCACGACCCCTATAAGTGCTCGCAGCTCCTACAATGAGCAGTTCTTC
-	-	TRBV12-3/TRBV12-4	TRBJ2-6	CASTFRHSGANVLTF	TGTGCCAGCACTTTTAGACACTCTGGGGCCAACGTCCTGACTTTC
TRBD1	-	TRBV20-1	TRBJ2-1	CSASRQGSYNEQFF	TGCAGTGCTAGTAGACAGGGTTCCTACAATGAGCAGTTCTTC
-	-	TRBV29-1	TRBJ2-3	CSVTVVDTQYF	TGCAGCGTGACCGTCGTTGATACGCAGTATTTT
-	-	TRBV12-3/TRBV12-4	TRBJ2-1	CASRDTLAANYNEQFF	TGTGCCAGCAGAGACACATTAGCGGCGAACTACAATGAGCAGTTCTTC
-	-	TRBV29-1	TRBJ2-3	CSVEHAGSTDTQYF	TGCAGCGTTGAACACGCAGGGAGCACAGATACGCAGTATTTT
-	-	TRBV7-2	TRBJ1-6	CASSFVGGQYNSPLHF	TGTGCCAGCAGCTTCGTCGGGGGCCAATATAATTCACCCCTCCACTTT
-	many	TRBV9	TRBJ2-1	CASSVALNEQFF	TGTGCCAGCAGCGTAGCTCTCAATGAGCAGTTCTTC
-	-	TRBV7-3	TRBJ2-3	CASSSERTDTQYF	TGTGCCAGCAGCTCGGAACGCACAGATACGCAGTATTTT
-	few	TRBV7-6	TRBJ2-1	CASSTRPHDEQFF	TGTGCCAGCAGCACCCGTCCGCACGATGAGCAGTTCTTC
TRBD2	few	TRBV7-3	TRBJ2-1	CASSLGASGVNEQFF	TGTGCCAGCAGCTTAGGGGCTAGCGGGGTGAATGAGCAGTTCTTC
TRBD2	-	TRBV12-3/TRBV12-4	TRBJ2-7	CASSFQAGVSDEQYF	TGTGCCAGCAGTTTTCAGGCGGGAGTATCGGACGAGCAGTACTTC